This T cell receptor (beta chain) was documented in a study of blood T cells in healthy people across ages. Through a sample-barcoded 5' primer and a J-beta primer mix, a second PCR was run for roughly 6 to 11 cycles. TCRdb redid the calling of the 5' RACE reads with MiXCR, one entry per CDR3 protein. The data contain around 940,000 distinct CDR3 sequences, roughly 51% of them singletons. The CDR3 covers 14 residues. V lost 4 bases, J lost 4 bases, and 17 bases lay in between. Germline values: CDR1 SQVTM, CDR2 ANQGSEA. Sequenced input: blood. The clonotype comes from a woman aged 60-70 years in good health. V gene TRBV29-1 combines with J gene TRBJ2-7; tentative D call: TRBD1 (5 bases). DNA of the CDR3: TGCAGCGTTGGGGTTATCGGACACCTTTACGAGCAGTACTTC. Protein product: CSVGVIGHLYEQYF.